The rows below give T cell receptor beta chains drawn from one sample of a study of immune characterization of retroperitoneal liposarcoma. A single record per CDR3 protein comes from TCRdb applying MiXCR to the PCR reads. The repertoire consists of roughly 1,600 distinct CDR3 sequences, with around 52% occurring once and the leading ten covering around 10%. The specimen sequenced was tumor tissue. The receptor source for this set is a male donor with retroperitoneal liposarcoma. The CDR3 runs from the conserved cysteine through the conserved F or W. A D gene is named only where the DNA matches it firmly. The size of a clone is reported for some rows only, either as once, few or many, or as a class for expanded clones.

D gene,clone size,V gene,J gene,CDR3 protein,CDR3 DNA
-,-,TRBV6-6,TRBJ2-1,CASRMGAKNIQFF,TGTGCCAGCAGGATGGGAGCCAAAAACATTCAGTTCTTC
-,-,TRBV7-6,TRBJ2-1,CASSLGDGYNEQFF,TGTGCCAGCAGCTTAGGGGACGGATACAATGAGCAGTTCTTC
-,-,TRBV6-1,TRBJ2-1,CASIRGGAYNEQFF,TGTGCCAGCATACGAGGGGGGGCCTACAATGAGCAGTTCTTC
TRBD2,-,TRBV7-2,TRBJ2-3,CASSFPGGSTDTQYF,TGTGCCAGCAGCTTCCCCGGGGGGAGCACAGATACGCAGTATTTT
-,-,TRBV27,TRBJ2-5,CASSGQTQYF,TGTGCCAGCAGTGGACAGACCCAGTACTTC
-,-,TRBV6-1,TRBJ2-2,CASSEAGGDRELFF,TGTGCCAGCAGTGAAGCGGGAGGGGACAGGGAGCTGTTTTTT
-,-,TRBV6-2/TRBV6-3,TRBJ2-1,CASSSPGGSYNEQFF,TGTGCCAGCAGCTCCCCGGGGGGCAGCTACAATGAGCAGTTCTTC
TRBD2,few,TRBV7-2,TRBJ2-7,CASSLAGGSYEQYF,TGTGCCAGCAGCTTAGCCGGCGGGAGCTACGAGCAGTACTTC
-,-,TRBV12-5,TRBJ2-5,CASGLATGTGVDNEQYF,TGTGCTAGTGGTTTGGCCACAGGGACGGGGGTAGACAATGAGCAGTACTTC
-,large,TRBV6-5,TRBJ2-7,CASSHRDGDYEQYF,TGTGCCAGCAGTCACCGGGACGGGGACTACGAGCAGTACTTC
-,-,TRBV7-2,TRBJ2-1,CASSLDNGGYNEQFF,TGTGCCAGCAGCTTAGACAACGGGGGCTACAATGAGCAGTTCTTC
TRBD1,-,TRBV5-1,TRBJ2-5,CASSVRGSPYNEQYF,TGCGCCAGCAGCGTCAGGGGGAGCCCCTACAATGAGCAGTACTTC
TRBD2,-,TRBV12-3/TRBV12-4,TRBJ2-1,CASSGLAGFNEQFF,TGTGCCAGCAGTGGACTAGCGGGATTCAATGAGCAGTTCTTC
-,-,TRBV6-1,TRBJ2-6,CASSEARGGANVLTF,TGTGCCAGCAGTGAAGCTAGAGGTGGGGCCAACGTCCTGACTTTC
-,few,TRBV6-1,TRBJ2-1,CASSERPYEQFF,TGTGCCAGCAGTGAAAGACCCTATGAGCAGTTCTTC
-,once,TRBV7-6,TRBJ1-6,CASSIRGGSPLHF,TGTGCCAGCAGCATCAGGGGAGGGTCACCCCTCCACTTT
TRBD2,-,TRBV7-1,TRBJ2-3,CASSRGVSSGTRLDTQYF,TGTGCCAGCAGCCGGGGGGTCTCTAGCGGGACTCGGTTGGATACGCAGTATTTT
-,-,TRBV12-3/TRBV12-4,TRBJ2-1,CASSRARGGTQFF,TGTGCCAGCAGTCGTGCAAGGGGGGGGACCCAGTTCTTC
TRBD1,-,TRBV12-3/TRBV12-4,TRBJ1-1,CASTPGQTNTEAFF,TGTGCCAGCACTCCGGGACAGACGAACACTGAAGCTTTCTTT
TRBD1,-,TRBV6-6,TRBJ2-1,CASSRKTGTGIHEQFF,TGTGCCAGCAGCCGGAAAACCGGGACAGGGATCCACGAGCAGTTCTTC
TRBD2,few,TRBV6-1,TRBJ2-7,CASSAGTIYEQYF,TGTGCCAGCAGTGCCGGGACTATTTACGAGCAGTACTTC
-,-,TRBV6-1,TRBJ2-3,CASSELSPLQYF,TGTGCCAGCAGTGAATTGTCGCCATTGCAGTATTTT
-,-,TRBV11-1,TRBJ1-2,CASSQGYGYTF,TGTGCCAGCAGCCAGGGGTATGGCTACACCTTC
TRBD2,-,TRBV27,TRBJ2-7,CASSFTSASYEQYF,TGTGCCAGCAGTTTCACTAGCGCGTCCTACGAGCAGTACTTC
TRBD2,-,TRBV6-5,TRBJ2-7,CASSYWGLAGVHEQYF,TGTGCCAGCAGTTACTGGGGACTAGCGGGAGTCCACGAGCAGTACTTC
-,-,TRBV6-1,TRBJ2-7,CASRHGSYEQYF,TGTGCCAGCCGCCATGGTTCCTACGAGCAGTACTTC
TRBD1,-,TRBV6-6,TRBJ2-2,CASSSPGQGAAGELFF,TGTGCCAGCAGTTCGCCTGGACAGGGGGCTGCCGGGGAGCTGTTTTTT
-,-,TRBV6-9,TRBJ1-1,CASSSAGLGQNTEAFF,TGTGCCAGCAGTTCCGCAGGGTTGGGACAGAACACTGAAGCTTTCTTT
-,few,TRBV7-2,TRBJ2-2,CASSSGTTLNTGELFF,TGTGCCAGCAGCTCCGGGACGACCTTGAACACCGGGGAGCTGTTTTTT
TRBD1,-,TRBV6-5,TRBJ2-2,CASSDRDTGELFF,TGTGCCAGCAGTGACAGGGACACCGGGGAGCTGTTTTTT
-,-,TRBV7-6,TRBJ2-1,CASSLGGSYEQFF,TGTGCCAGCAGCTTAGGAGGTTCCTACGAGCAGTTCTTC
-,few,TRBV6-6,TRBJ2-1,CASNPGVAYEQFF,TGTGCCAGCAATCCCGGCGTCGCCTACGAGCAGTTCTTC
TRBD2,-,TRBV6-1,TRBJ2-3,CASSGPGTSGSTDTQYF,TGTGCCAGCAGTGGACCCGGGACTAGCGGGAGTACAGATACGCAGTATTTT
-,-,TRBV6-1,TRBJ2-1,CASSDRARGGEQFF,TGTGCCAGCAGTGATAGGGCCCGGGGCGGTGAGCAGTTCTTC
-,-,TRBV6-6,TRBJ1-6,CASSSTSGATYEQYF,TGTGCCAGCAGTTCAACTAGCGGGGCGACCTACGAGCAGTACTTT
-,-,TRBV6-9,TRBJ2-5,CASSLRAVETQYF,TGTGCCAGCAGTTTGAGGGCGGTGGAGACCCAGTACTTC
-,-,TRBV6-1,TRBJ2-7,CASSEVGDEQYF,TGTGCCAGCAGTGAAGTAGGGGACGAGCAGTACTTC
-,-,TRBV12-3/TRBV12-4,TRBJ2-1,CASTFRTRGISSYNEQFF,TGTGCCAGCACCTTCCGGACCCGAGGGATTAGCTCCTACAATGAGCAGTTCTTC
-,-,TRBV6-1,TRBJ2-7,CASSDQPIGYEQYF,TGTGCCAGCAGTGACCAGCCGATTGGTTACGAGCAGTACTTC
TRBD2,few,TRBV7-6,TRBJ2-1,CASSPRETQFF,TGTGCCAGCAGCCCGCGGGAGACCCAGTTCTTC
-,few,TRBV6-1,TRBJ2-7,CASSSPRRTRYEQYF,TGTGCCAGCAGTTCCCCTCGCAGGACACGGTACGAGCAGTACTTC
-,-,TRBV12-3/TRBV12-4,TRBJ2-7,CASSLEYEQYF,TGTGCCAGCAGTTTAGAATACGAGCAGTACTTC
TRBD2,-,TRBV6-1,TRBJ2-7,CASSSVTSGHNEQYF,TGTGCCAGCAGTTCCGTGACTAGCGGGCACAATGAGCAGTACTTC
-,-,TRBV11-3,TRBJ2-2,CASSRQPTSRQTGELFF,TGTGCCAGCAGCCGCCAGCCCACTAGCCGACAAACCGGGGAGCTGTTTTTT
-,large,TRBV6-1,TRBJ2-5,CASSRDPDQETQYF,TGTGCCAGCAGTCGGGACCCTGACCAAGAGACCCAGTACTTC
-,few,TRBV6-1,TRBJ2-1,CASKLLGQRDYEQFF,TGTGCCAGCAAACTCCTTGGACAGAGAGACTACGAGCAGTTCTTC
TRBD1,-,TRBV6-1,TRBJ2-1,CASIGQGAYEQFF,TGTGCCAGCATTGGACAGGGAGCCTACGAGCAGTTCTTC